Shown below are 25 T cell receptor beta chains from a single sample sequenced in a study of blood T cell repertoires in COVID-19. Profiled with immunoSEQ multiplex PCR; TCRdb holds only in-frame clones, not every one. Of about 170,000 clones in the sample, around 80% are singletons; the top ten hold about 20%. The specimen was PBMCs or T cells enriched from blood (not recorded which). The receptors stem from a woman in her 70s in a cohort exposed to, infected with or recovered from COVID-19 (not recorded which).

The rearrangement joins TRBV7-9 to TRBJ2-5, with 8 nucleotides matching TRBD2. CDR3 length equals 15 residues. With V trimmed by 3 bases and J by 3 bases, 6 bases remained unmatched. The germline CDR1 and CDR2 sequences are SEHNR and FQNEAQ (reference sequence). The CDR3 nucleotides read TGTGCCAGCAGCTTGTTGGGAGCGGGAGAAGAGACCCAGTACTTC. It is translated as CASSLLGAGEETQYF.

With regard to this clone: This same CDR3 is encoded by further DNA sequences in the sample. The V call is TRBV20-1, the J call TRBJ1-2, with D perhaps matching TRBD1 (6 bases). This CDR3 spans 11 amino acids. The germline CDR1 and CDR2 sequences are DFQATT and SNEGSKA (reference sequence). V was cut by 2 bases and J by 5 bases, with 6 bases left in between. CDR3 sequence (DNA): TGCAGTGCTAGAACAGGGTATGGCTACACCTTC. Residues: CSARTGYGYTF.

J is TRBJ2-1 and V is TRBV19, with 7 bases lining up with TRBD1. V was clipped by 1 base and J by 4 bases; unmatched bases: 7. This CDR3 contains 16 residues. CDR1 is LNHDA, CDR2 SQIVND, per germline (reference sequence). Here the CDR3 DNA reads TGTGCCAGTAGTATAGTTACAGGGGCTATTTACAATGAGCAGTTCTTC. Translating gives CASSIVTGAIYNEQFF.

The rearrangement uses TRBV18 and TRBJ1-4, with TRBD1 as a possible D gene (5 bases). Trimming removed 2 bases from V and 4 bases from J, with 11 bases in between. This CDR3 has 15 amino acids. In germline, CDR1 is KGHSH, CDR2 LQKENI. This CDR3 is CASSPSAGLNEKLFF. CDR3 nucleotide sequence: TGTGCCAGCTCACCATCGGCAGGGCTTAATGAAAAACTGTTTTTT.

The rearrangement joins TRBV18 to TRBJ1-1, with TRBD1 matching over 7 bases. After removal of 4 bases from V and 7 bases from J, the junction contained 18 bases not matched to a gene. CDR1 is KGHSH, CDR2 LQKENI, per germline. The CDR3 is made up of 17 amino acids. CDR3 coding DNA: TGTGCCAGCTCACAAATGGACAGGTCCCTCGGCGGCGGTGAAGCTTTCTTT. It yields the protein CASSQMDRSLGGGEAFF.

The chain couples TRBV12-5 to TRBJ2-4, with 8 bases aligning to TRBD2. V trimming: 3 bases; J trimming: 7 bases; junction bases outside the gene matches: 8. Germline assignment: CDR1 LGHNT and CDR2 FRNRAP. The CDR3 loop spans 15 amino acids. The CDR3 coding sequence is TGTGCTAGTGGTTTTAATCGAGCGGGAGCTAACATTCAGTACTTC. Its protein is CASGFNRAGANIQYF.

The chain has TRBV19 and TRBJ2-2; 7 bases align to TRBD2. Per germline, CDR1 LNHDA and CDR2 SQIVND (reference sequence). The CDR3 runs 15 residues. With 10 bases clipped from V and 5 bases from J, the junction kept 13 bases outside the gene matches. The CDR3 spells CATLQTGGVTGELFF. For the CDR3, the DNA is TGTGCCACTCTCCAGACGGGGGGAGTTACCGGGGAGCTGTTTTTT. The whole variable domain, remainder taken from reference TRBV19 and TRBJ2-2, is DGGITQSPKYLFRKEGQNVTLSCEQNLNHDAMYWYRQDPGQGLRLIYYSQIVNDFQKGDIAEGYSVSREKKESFPLTVTSAQKNPTAFYLCATLQTGGVTGELFFGEGSRLTVL.

V gene TRBV5-4 combines with J gene TRBJ2-7; 9 bases align to TRBD2. The J segment lost 4 bases and the V segment lost 0 bases, leaving 2 bases of the junction unmatched. CDR1 SGHNT and CDR2 YYREEE come from the germline V gene (reference sequence). This CDR3 comprises 14 residues. The CDR3 reads CASSLGAGGYEQYF. The CDR3 nucleotides read TGTGCCAGCAGCTTGGGAGCGGGAGGATACGAGCAGTACTTC.

The rearrangement links TRBV2 to TRBJ2-5; TRBD1 matches at 8 bases. Looked up from germline, CDR1 is SNHLY and CDR2 is FYNNEI. There are 13 residues in the CDR3. The ends lost 9 bases at V and 2 bases at J; junction bases unmatched: 5. The CDR3 here is CASGQGIQETQYF. CDR3 in DNA: TGTGCCAGTGGACAGGGAATTCAAGAGACCCAGTACTTC.

The CDR3 DNA reads TGTGCCAGCAGTTACCTGGCGGGGAGCCAAGAGACCCAGTACTTC. Protein sequence: CASSYLAGSQETQYF. This rearrangement joins TRBV6-9 to TRBJ2-5; weak D call: TRBD2 (6 bases). V was shortened by 3 bases and J by 1 base, with 12 bases between the two germline ends. CDR1 and CDR2 from the germline V gene are MNHGY and SVAAGI. This CDR3 comprises 15 residues.

This clone was seen a few times. The chain joins TRBV14 to TRBJ1-4; TRBD1 might be the D (6 bases). The germline V gene encodes CDR1 SGHDN and CDR2 FVKESK. This CDR3 contains 15 residues. Between the trimmed V and J ends, which lost 1 base and 10 bases, there was a span of 16 bases. CDR3 DNA: TGTGCCAGCAGCCAAGGCCTCGGGACAAGACGAAAACTGTTTTTT. It specifies CASSQGLGTRRKLFF.

V gene TRBV15 combines with J gene TRBJ2-7; no firm D call. V lost 3 bases, J lost 1 base, and 16 bases lay in between. Per the germline V gene, CDR1 is LNHNV and CDR2 is YYDKDF (reference sequence). There are 16 residues in the CDR3. The CDR3 sequence: CATSRISSGPSYEQYF. The CDR3 DNA reads as TGTGCCACCAGCAGGATTTCTTCAGGCCCATCCTACGAGCAGTACTTC.

V and J are TRBV15 and TRBJ2-1; perhaps TRBD2 as D (5 bases). Germline values: CDR1 LNHNV, CDR2 YYDKDF (reference sequence). There are 15 residues in the CDR3. With 3 bases removed from V and 6 bases from J, the gap between germline ends came to 15 bases. The CDR3, as DNA: TGTGCCACCAGCAGTGTCTGGTTGGGGAGCAATGAGCAGTTCTTC. This sequence encodes CATSSVWLGSNEQFF. The full variable domain, with the rest looked up from reference TRBV15 and TRBJ2-1, is DAMVIQNPRYQVTQFGKPVTLSCSQTLNHNVMYWYQQKSSQAPKLLFHYYDKDFNNEADTPDNFQSRRPNTSFCFLDIRSPGLGDTAMYLCATSSVWLGSNEQFFGPGTRLTVL.

This clone was observed a few times. The CDR3 DNA sequence: TGCGCCAGCAGCCAAGGGGGAACAGGGGTGACCGGGGAGCTGTTTTTT. This encodes CASSQGGTGVTGELFF. The rearrangement joins TRBV4-1 to TRBJ2-2; 7 nucleotides line up with TRBD1. Germline V lookup: CDR1 MGHRA, CDR2 YSYEKL. Unmatched junction bases numbered 7, after V lost 1 base and J lost 5 bases. The CDR3 totals 16 residues.

About this clone itself: Other DNA sequences in the sample encode the same CDR3. V and J are TRBV28 and TRBJ1-5; D is unclear. This CDR3 spans 14 amino acids. The germline V gene has CDR1 MDHEN and CDR2 SYDVKM. The V end lost 2 bases, the J end lost 4 bases, and 9 bases lay between the germline ends. The CDR3 DNA follows: TGTGCCAGCAGTTTAGGGCTTGGGAATCAGCCCCAGCATTTT. It specifies CASSLGLGNQPQHF.

This chain uses TRBV7-2 with TRBJ2-5; 8 bases are shared with TRBD2. CDR1 and CDR2 (germline): SGHTA, FQGNSA. After removal of 0 bases from V and 4 bases from J, the junction contained 1 base not matched to a gene. This CDR3 has 14 amino acids. The CDR3 coding sequence is TGTGCCAGCAGCTTAGCCAGCGGGAGAGAGACCCAGTACTTC. This gives the protein CASSLASGRETQYF.

This chain joins TRBV7-9 and TRBJ1-5; D may be TRBD1 (5 bases). Germline CDR1 reads SEHNR; CDR2 reads FQNEAQ (reference sequence). This CDR3 has 17 amino acids. V was shortened by 0 bases and J by 1 base, with 13 bases between the two germline ends. DNA for the CDR3: TGTGCCAGCAGCTTAGCGGGGGGAGCCGGGAGCAATCAGCCCCAGCATTTT. Its protein is CASSLAGGAGSNQPQHF.

V gene TRBV6-5 combines with J gene TRBJ1-2, with D possibly matching TRBD1 (5 bases). The V gene's germline CDR1 is MNHEY and CDR2 SVGAGI. The CDR3 spans 15 residues. The germline V and J ends were trimmed by 0 bases and 2 bases, with 10 bases remaining between them. CDR3 sequence: CASSYSGEGNYGYTF. CDR3 nucleotide sequence: TGTGCCAGCAGTTACTCGGGGGAGGGGAACTATGGCTACACCTTC.

The chain has TRBV18 and TRBJ1-2; possibly TRBD1 for D (6 bases). V was trimmed by 6 bases and J by 5 bases, leaving 16 bases between them. Germline-derived CDR1 and CDR2 are KGHSH and LQKENI. This CDR3 has 14 residues. Written as DNA, the CDR3 is TGTGCCAGCTCGCCGGACAGTTCCCTTTATGGCTACACCTTC. This codes for CASSPDSSLYGYTF.

The chain carries TRBV11-1 and TRBJ1-2; 9 bases are shared with TRBD1. Germline loops: CDR1 SGHAT, CDR2 FQDESV (reference sequence). This CDR3 has 15 residues. V trimming: 3 bases; J trimming: 5 bases; junction bases outside the gene matches: 7. CDR3: CASSLGQGGRYGYTF. The CDR3 DNA follows: TGTGCCAGCAGCTTGGGACAGGGTGGGCGATATGGCTACACCTTC.

This clone was recorded a few times. The chain combines TRBV7-8 with TRBJ1-6; unclear D gene. V dropped 2 bases and J dropped 0 bases, with 11 bases sitting between them. CDR1 and CDR2 (germline): SGHVS, FQNEAQ. The CDR3 has 17 amino acids. The CDR3 coding sequence is TGTGCCAGCAGCTTACTCGCCCCGAGCTCCTATAATTCACCCCTCCACTTT. Translation: CASSLLAPSSYNSPLHF. The full variable domain, in which reference TRBV7-8 and TRBJ1-6 provide the parts outside the CDR3, is GAGVSQSPRYKVAKRGQDVALRCDPISGHVSLFWYQQALGQGPEFLTYFQNEAQLDKSGLPSDRFFAERPEGSVSTLKIQRTQQEDSAVYLCASSLLAPSSYNSPLHFGNGTRLTVT.

This clone was observed once. This rearrangement joins TRBV5-1 to TRBJ1-1, with 7 bases matching TRBD1. With 4 bases clipped from V and 3 bases from J, the junction kept 6 bases outside the gene matches. The CDR3 runs to 14 residues. The V gene's germline CDR1 is SGHRS and CDR2 YFSETQ. CDR3 nucleotide sequence: TGCGCCAGCAGCCGGACAGGTGGGGACACTGAAGCTTTCTTT. Amino acid sequence: CASSRTGGDTEAFF.

The V call is TRBV24-1, the J call TRBJ1-2; 8 bases line up with TRBD1. V shed 3 bases, J shed 5 bases, and the junction held 1 base outside the gene matches. Per the germline V gene, CDR1 is KGHDR and CDR2 is SFDVKD. This CDR3 contains 13 residues. CDR3 loop: CATSDRDRYGYTF. As DNA, the CDR3 is TGTGCCACCAGTGATCGGGACAGGTATGGCTACACCTTC.

This clone was picked up a small number of times. The rearrangement links TRBV2 to TRBJ2-7, with 14 nucleotides matching TRBD2. The CDR3 consists of 16 residues. V shed 8 bases and J 5 bases; nucleotides not matched to a gene: 11. From germline, CDR1 is SNHLY and CDR2 FYNNEI. The CDR3 here is CASGTSGRIGGDEQYF. CDR3 nucleotide sequence: TGTGCCAGCGGGACTAGCGGGAGAATTGGGGGGGACGAGCAGTACTTC.

This clone was counted a few times. The chain recombines TRBV4-2 with TRBJ1-2; 10 positions agree with TRBD1. CDR1 and CDR2 (germline): LGHNA, YNFKEQ. After removal of 6 bases from V and 6 bases from J, the junction contained 4 bases not matched to a gene. The CDR3 has 13 residues. The CDR3 protein is CASSRTGGDGYTF. The CDR3 coding sequence is TGTGCCAGCAGTCGGACAGGGGGAGATGGCTACACCTTC.